One and the same sample provided the 12 T cell receptor beta chains below, sequenced in a study of T cell responses to AZD1222 COVID-19 vaccine. Profiled with immunoSEQ multiplex PCR; TCRdb holds only in-frame clones, not every one. The sample consists of around 200,000 clones, 70% to 90% of them appearing once. Here the sequenced sample was peripheral blood, taken on day 0 of AZD1222 vaccination. These receptors were obtained from an adult in good health.

This sequence joins TRBV2 and TRBJ2-7; 7 positions agree with TRBD1. CDR1 and CDR2 (germline): SNHLY, FYNNEI. The CDR3 runs to 14 residues. Trimming took 7 bases from V and 0 from J; bases not matched to a gene: 6. The CDR3 sequence: CASTVEGASYEQYF. The DNA for the CDR3 is TGTGCCAGCACTGTAGAGGGGGCCTCCTACGAGCAGTACTTC.

The rearrangement links TRBV4-3 to TRBJ2-1; no firm D call. Per the germline V gene, CDR1 is LGHNA and CDR2 is YSLEER. CDR3 length: 14 residues. With 4 bases removed from V and 2 bases from J, the gap between germline ends came to 9 bases. The CDR3 protein is CASSRGVAYNEQFF. CDR3 DNA: TGCGCCAGCAGCCGTGGGGTCGCCTACAATGAGCAGTTCTTC.

This clone was seen only once. This sequence joins TRBV27 and TRBJ2-6, with D perhaps matching TRBD2 (5 bases). Germline CDR1 MNHEY, CDR2 SMNVEV (reference sequence). Deletions cut 2 bases from V and 2 bases from J, with 13 bases between. There are 17 residues in the CDR3. The CDR3 loop reads CASSLTAGRTGANVLTF. In nucleotides, the CDR3 is TGTGCCAGCAGTTTAACGGCGGGTAGAACTGGGGCCAACGTCCTGACTTTC.

The chain recombines TRBV19 with TRBJ1-1; D is ambiguous. Trimming stripped 5 bases from V and 1 base from J, with 11 bases between. The CDR3 spans 14 residues. CDR1 is LNHDA, CDR2 SQIVND, per germline (reference sequence). CDR3 coding DNA: TGTGCCAGTAGTCCAGAACAGCGGAACACTGAAGCTTTCTTT. This sequence encodes CASSPEQRNTEAFF.

This chain uses TRBV11-3 with TRBJ2-7; tentatively, D is TRBD2 (5 bases). Trimming cost V 5 bases and J 0 bases, with 11 bases left between them. Per the germline V gene, CDR1 is SGHNT and CDR2 is YENEEA. This CDR3 is 14 amino acids long. The CDR3 spells CASSHGGDSYEQYF. The CDR3 region has the DNA TGTGCCAGCAGCCATGGAGGCGACTCCTACGAGCAGTACTTC. The full variable domain, its missing parts supplied by reference TRBV11-3 and TRBJ2-7, is EAGVVQSPRYKIIEKKQPVAFWCNPISGHNTLYWYLQNLGQGPELLIRYENEEAVDDSQLPKDRFSAERLKGVDSTLKIQPAELGDSAVYLCASSHGGDSYEQYFGPGTRLTVT.

The chain combines TRBV19 with TRBJ1-1, with 10 nucleotides matching TRBD1. The ends lost 3 bases at V and 6 bases at J; junction bases unmatched: 10. Germline V CDR1 and CDR2: LNHDA, SQIVND (reference sequence). The CDR3 contains 16 residues. CDR3 in amino acids: CASSIRDRGPLAEAFF. DNA for the CDR3: TGTGCCAGTAGTATCCGGGACAGGGGTCCTCTGGCTGAAGCTTTCTTT.

J is TRBJ2-7 and V is TRBV30; no clear D. This CDR3 spans 11 amino acids. Germline V gene sequence: CDR1 GTSNPN, CDR2 SVGIG (reference sequence). V was clipped by 1 base and J by 3 bases, with 4 bases between them. CDR3 sequence reads: CAWSENYEQYF. For the CDR3, the DNA is TGTGCCTGGAGTGAAAACTACGAGCAGTACTTC. The whole variable domain, remainder taken from reference TRBV30 and TRBJ2-7, is SQTIHQWPATLVQPVGSPLSLECTVEGTSNPNLYWYRQAAGRGLQLLFYSVGIGQISSEVPQNLSASRPQDRQFILSSKKLLLSDSGFYLCAWSENYEQYFGPGTRLTVT.

Of note for this clone: The identical CDR3 is also encoded by other nucleotide sequences in the sample. The chain uses TRBV7-9 and TRBJ1-1; D is unresolved. There are 13 residues in the CDR3. Germline lookup yields CDR1 SEHNR and CDR2 FQNEAQ (reference sequence). V lost 1 base and J 0 bases, leaving 3 bases between the germline ends. The CDR3 coding sequence is TGTGCCAGCAGCTTAGACATGAACACTGAAGCTTTCTTT. Translation: CASSLDMNTEAFF.

The chain has TRBV19 and TRBJ2-7; D remains unclear. Germline V gene lookup returns CDR1 LNHDA and CDR2 SQIVND (reference sequence). V dropped 5 bases and J dropped 3 bases, with 5 bases sitting between them. The CDR3 runs 11 residues. The CDR3 here is CASSHNYEQYF. CDR3 sequence (DNA): TGTGCCAGTAGTCACAACTACGAGCAGTACTTC.

The chain combines TRBV28 with TRBJ1-6, with unresolved D. This CDR3 spans 13 amino acids. The V gene's germline CDR1 is MDHEN and CDR2 SYDVKM. V dropped 6 bases and J dropped 9 bases, with 12 bases sitting between them. The CDR3 spells CASRVLSRSPLHF. The CDR3 DNA sequence: TGTGCCAGCAGAGTTTTATCCCGTTCACCCCTCCACTTT.

This clone has a handful of counts. The rearrangement links TRBV30 to TRBJ1-6, with 9 bases matching TRBD1. The CDR3 is 15 residues long. Germline values: CDR1 GTSNPN, CDR2 SVGIG (reference sequence). The V and J ends lost 2 bases and 6 bases, in that order; junction bases with no gene match: 5. CDR3 coding DNA: TGTGCCTGGAGTTACCGGGACAGGGCTAATTCACCCCTCCACTTT. Its protein is CAWSYRDRANSPLHF.

The V and J genes are TRBV9 and TRBJ2-1, with TRBD2 identical over 11 bases. The CDR3 extends over 16 amino acids. Germline V gives CDR1 SGDLS, CDR2 YYNGEE. Trimming cost V 4 bases and J 9 bases; bases outside gene matches: 12. DNA of the CDR3: TGTGCCAGCAGCCCTCGTGGTAGCGGGGGGGCAGGTGAGCAGTTCTTC. This translates into CASSPRGSGGAGEQFF. Together with reference TRBV9 and TRBJ2-1, the CDR3 gives the full variable domain: DSGVTQTPKHLITATGQRVTLRCSPRSGDLSVYWYQQSLDQGLQFLIQYYNGEERAKGNILERFSAQQFPDLHSELNLSSLELGDSALYFCASSPRGSGGAGEQFFGPGTRLTVL.